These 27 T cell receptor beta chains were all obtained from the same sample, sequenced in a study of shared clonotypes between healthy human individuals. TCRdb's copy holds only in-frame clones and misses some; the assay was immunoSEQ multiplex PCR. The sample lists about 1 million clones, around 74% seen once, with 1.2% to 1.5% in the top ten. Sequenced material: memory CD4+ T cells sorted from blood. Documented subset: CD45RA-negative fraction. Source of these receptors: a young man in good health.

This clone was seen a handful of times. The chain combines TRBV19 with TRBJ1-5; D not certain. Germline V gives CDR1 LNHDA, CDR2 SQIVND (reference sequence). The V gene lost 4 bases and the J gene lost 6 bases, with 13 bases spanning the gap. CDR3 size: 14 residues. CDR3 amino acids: CASSSRLGGQPQHF. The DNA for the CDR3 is TGTGCCAGTAGTAGTCGTCTGGGAGGTCAGCCCCAGCATTTT.

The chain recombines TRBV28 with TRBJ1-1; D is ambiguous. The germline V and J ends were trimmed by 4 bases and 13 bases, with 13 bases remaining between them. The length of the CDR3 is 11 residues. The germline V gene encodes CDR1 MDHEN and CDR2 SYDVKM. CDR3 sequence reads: CASSSEFSNFF. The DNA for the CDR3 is TGTGCCAGCAGTTCCGAGTTTTCTAATTTCTTT.

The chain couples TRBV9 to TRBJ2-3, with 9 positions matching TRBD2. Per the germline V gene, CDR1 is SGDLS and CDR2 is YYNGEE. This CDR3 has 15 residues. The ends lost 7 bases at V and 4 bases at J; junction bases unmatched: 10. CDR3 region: CASSRVAGASDTQYF. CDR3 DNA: TGTGCCAGCTCCCGAGTAGCGGGGGCGTCAGATACGCAGTATTTT.

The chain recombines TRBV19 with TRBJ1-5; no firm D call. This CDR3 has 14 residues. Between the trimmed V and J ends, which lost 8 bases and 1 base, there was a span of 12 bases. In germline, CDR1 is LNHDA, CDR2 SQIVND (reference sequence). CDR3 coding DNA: TGTGCCAGTCATAAAATGGCGAGCAATCAGCCCCAGCATTTT. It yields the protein CASHKMASNQPQHF.

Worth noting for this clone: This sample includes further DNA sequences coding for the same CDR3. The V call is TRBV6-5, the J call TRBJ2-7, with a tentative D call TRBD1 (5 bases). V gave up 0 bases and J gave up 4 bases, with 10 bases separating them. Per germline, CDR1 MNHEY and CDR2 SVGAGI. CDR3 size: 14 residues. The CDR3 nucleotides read TGTGCCAGCAGTTACTCGGCAGGGCGATACGAGCAGTACTTC. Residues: CASSYSAGRYEQYF.

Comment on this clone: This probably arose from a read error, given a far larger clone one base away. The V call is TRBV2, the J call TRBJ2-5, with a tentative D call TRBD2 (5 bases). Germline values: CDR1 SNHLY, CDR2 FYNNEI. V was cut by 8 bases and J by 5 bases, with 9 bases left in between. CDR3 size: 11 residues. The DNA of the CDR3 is TGTGCCAGCGGGAGTGGGGAGACCCAGTACTTC. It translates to CASGSGETQYF.

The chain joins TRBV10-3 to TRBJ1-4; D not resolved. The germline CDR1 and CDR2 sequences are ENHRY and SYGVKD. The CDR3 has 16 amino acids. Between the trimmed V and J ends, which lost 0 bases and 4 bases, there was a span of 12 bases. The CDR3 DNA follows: TGTGCCATCAGTGAGTCGTTGGAGGGCATTAATGAAAAACTGTTTTTT. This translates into CAISESLEGINEKLFF.

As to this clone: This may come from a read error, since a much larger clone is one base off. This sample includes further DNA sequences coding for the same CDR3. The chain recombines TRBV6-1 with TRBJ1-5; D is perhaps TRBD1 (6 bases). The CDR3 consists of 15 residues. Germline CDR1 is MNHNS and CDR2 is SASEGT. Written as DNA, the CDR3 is TGTGCCACCTCTAAAATCGGGGGCGCTAGCCAGCCTCAGCATTTT. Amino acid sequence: CATSKIGGASQPQHF.

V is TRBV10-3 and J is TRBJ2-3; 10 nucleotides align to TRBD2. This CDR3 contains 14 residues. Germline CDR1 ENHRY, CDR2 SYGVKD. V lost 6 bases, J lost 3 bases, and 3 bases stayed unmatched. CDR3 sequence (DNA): TGTGCCATCAGACCGGGACTAGCGACAGATACGCAGTATTTT. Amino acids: CAIRPGLATDTQYF.

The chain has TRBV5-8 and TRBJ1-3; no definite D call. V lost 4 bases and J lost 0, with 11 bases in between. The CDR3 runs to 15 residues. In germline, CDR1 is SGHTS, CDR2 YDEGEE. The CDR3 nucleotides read TGTGCCAGCAGCCTCGAGACACTCTCTGGAAACACCATATATTTT. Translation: CASSLETLSGNTIYF.

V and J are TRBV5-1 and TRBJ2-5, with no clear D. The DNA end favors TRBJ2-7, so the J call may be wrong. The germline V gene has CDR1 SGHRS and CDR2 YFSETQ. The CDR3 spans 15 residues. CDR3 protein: CASSLGIFGVDEQYF. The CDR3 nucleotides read TGCGCCAGCAGCTTGGGGATCTTTGGGGTCGACGAGCAGTACTTC.

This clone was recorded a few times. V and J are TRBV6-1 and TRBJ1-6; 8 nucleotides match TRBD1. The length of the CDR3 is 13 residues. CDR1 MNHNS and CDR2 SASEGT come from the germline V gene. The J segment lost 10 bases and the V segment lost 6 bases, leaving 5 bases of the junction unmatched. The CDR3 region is CASRDRGGSPLHF. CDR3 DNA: TGTGCCAGCAGAGACAGGGGAGGGTCACCCCTCCACTTT.

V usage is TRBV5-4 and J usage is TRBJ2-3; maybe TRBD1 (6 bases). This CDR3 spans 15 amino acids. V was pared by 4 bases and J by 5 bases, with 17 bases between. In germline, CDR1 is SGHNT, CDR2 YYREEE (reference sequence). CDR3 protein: CASSGGGLGGDTQYF. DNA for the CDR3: TGTGCCAGCAGCGGGGGCGGACTTGGCGGAGATACGCAGTATTTT.

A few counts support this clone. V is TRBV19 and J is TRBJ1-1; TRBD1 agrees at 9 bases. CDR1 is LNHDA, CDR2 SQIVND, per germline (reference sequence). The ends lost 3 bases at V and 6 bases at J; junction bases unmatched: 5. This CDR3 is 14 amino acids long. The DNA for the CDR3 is TGTGCCAGTAGTATGGGACAGGGCGCCGCTGAAGCTTTCTTT. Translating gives CASSMGQGAAEAFF. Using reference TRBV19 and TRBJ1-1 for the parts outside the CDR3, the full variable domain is DGGITQSPKYLFRKEGQNVTLSCEQNLNHDAMYWYRQDPGQGLRLIYYSQIVNDFQKGDIAEGYSVSREKKESFPLTVTSAQKNPTAFYLCASSMGQGAAEAFFGQGTRLTVV.

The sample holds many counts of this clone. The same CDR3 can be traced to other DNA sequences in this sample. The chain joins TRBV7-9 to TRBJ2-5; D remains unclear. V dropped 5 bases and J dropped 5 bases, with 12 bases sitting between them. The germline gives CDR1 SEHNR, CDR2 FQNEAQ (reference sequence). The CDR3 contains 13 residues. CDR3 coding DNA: TGTGCCAGCAGCCCACCCCGCAGGGAGACCCAGTACTTC. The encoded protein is CASSPPRRETQYF. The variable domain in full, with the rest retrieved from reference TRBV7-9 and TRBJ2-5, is DTGVSQNPRHKITKRGQNVTFRCDPISEHNRLYWYRQTLGQGPEFLTYFQNEAQLEKSRLLSDRFSAERPKGSFSTLEIQRTEQGDSAMYLCASSPPRRETQYFGPGTRLLVL.

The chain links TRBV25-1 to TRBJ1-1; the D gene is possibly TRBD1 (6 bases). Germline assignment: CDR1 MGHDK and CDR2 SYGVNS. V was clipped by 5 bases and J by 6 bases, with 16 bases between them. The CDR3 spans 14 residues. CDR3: CASSREGGSPEAFF. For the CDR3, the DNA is TGTGCCAGCAGTCGAGAGGGGGGGTCCCCTGAAGCTTTCTTT.

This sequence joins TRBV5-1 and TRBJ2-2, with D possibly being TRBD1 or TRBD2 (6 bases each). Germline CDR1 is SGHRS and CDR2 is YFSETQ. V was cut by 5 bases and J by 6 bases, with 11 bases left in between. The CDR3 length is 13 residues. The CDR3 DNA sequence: TGCGCCAGCAGATTTGGGGGGCCCGGGGAGCTGTTTTTT. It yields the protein CASRFGGPGELFF.

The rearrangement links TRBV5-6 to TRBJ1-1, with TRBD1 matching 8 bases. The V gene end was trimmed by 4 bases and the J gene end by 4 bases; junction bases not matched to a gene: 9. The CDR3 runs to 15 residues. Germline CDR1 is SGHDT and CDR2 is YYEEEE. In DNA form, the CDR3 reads TGTGCCAGCAGCCCTGGCGGGGACAGGCCCACTGAAGCTTTCTTT. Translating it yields CASSPGGDRPTEAFF. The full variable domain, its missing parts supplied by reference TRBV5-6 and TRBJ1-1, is DAGVTQSPTHLIKTRGQQVTLRCSPKSGHDTVSWYQQALGQGPQFIFQYYEEEERQRGNFPDRFSGHQFPNYSSELNVNALLLGDSALYLCASSPGGDRPTEAFFGQGTRLTVV.

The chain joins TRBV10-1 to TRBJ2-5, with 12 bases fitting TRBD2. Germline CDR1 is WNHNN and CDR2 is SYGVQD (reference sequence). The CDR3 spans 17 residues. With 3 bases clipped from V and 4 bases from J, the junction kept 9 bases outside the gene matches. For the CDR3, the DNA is TGCGCCAGCAGTGAAGGACTAGCGGGGAGGGATGGAGAGACCCAGTACTTC. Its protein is CASSEGLAGRDGETQYF.

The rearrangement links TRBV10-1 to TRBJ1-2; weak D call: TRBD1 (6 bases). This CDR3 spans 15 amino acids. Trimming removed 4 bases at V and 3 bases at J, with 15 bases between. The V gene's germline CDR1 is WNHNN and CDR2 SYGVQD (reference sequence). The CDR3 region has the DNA TGCGCCAGCAGTGGGCCCGACAGGCCGTACTATGGCTACACCTTC. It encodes CASSGPDRPYYGYTF.

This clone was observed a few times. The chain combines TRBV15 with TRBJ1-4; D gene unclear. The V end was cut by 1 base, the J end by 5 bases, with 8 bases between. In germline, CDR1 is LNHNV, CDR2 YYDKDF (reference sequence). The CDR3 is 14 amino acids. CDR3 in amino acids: CATSRVSWNEKLFF. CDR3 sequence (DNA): TGTGCCACCAGCAGAGTGTCGTGGAATGAAAAACTGTTTTTT.

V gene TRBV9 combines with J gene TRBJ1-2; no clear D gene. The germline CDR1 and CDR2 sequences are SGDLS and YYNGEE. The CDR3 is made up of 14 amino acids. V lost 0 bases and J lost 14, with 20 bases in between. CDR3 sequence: CASSVASTTRQFTF. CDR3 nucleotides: TGTGCCAGCAGCGTAGCCTCGACTACCCGTCAATTTACCTTC.

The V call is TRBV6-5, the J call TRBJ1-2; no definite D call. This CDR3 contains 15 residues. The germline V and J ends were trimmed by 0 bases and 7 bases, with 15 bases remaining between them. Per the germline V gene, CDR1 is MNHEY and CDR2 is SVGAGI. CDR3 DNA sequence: TGTGCCAGCAGTTACTCGACCCCGGGTAGCCTTGGCTACACCTTC. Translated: CASSYSTPGSLGYTF.

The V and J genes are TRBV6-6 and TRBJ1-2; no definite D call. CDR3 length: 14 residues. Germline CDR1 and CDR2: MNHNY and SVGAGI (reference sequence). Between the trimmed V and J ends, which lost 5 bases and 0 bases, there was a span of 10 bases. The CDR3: CASSPPGSNYGYTF. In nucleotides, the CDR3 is TGTGCCAGCAGTCCACCGGGCTCTAACTATGGCTACACCTTC.

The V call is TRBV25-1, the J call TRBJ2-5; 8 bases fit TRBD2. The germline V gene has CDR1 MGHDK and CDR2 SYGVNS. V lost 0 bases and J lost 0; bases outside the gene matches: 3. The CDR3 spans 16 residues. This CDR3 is CASSEYGGAYQETQYF. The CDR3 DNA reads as TGTGCCAGCAGTGAATACGGGGGGGCGTACCAAGAGACCCAGTACTTC.

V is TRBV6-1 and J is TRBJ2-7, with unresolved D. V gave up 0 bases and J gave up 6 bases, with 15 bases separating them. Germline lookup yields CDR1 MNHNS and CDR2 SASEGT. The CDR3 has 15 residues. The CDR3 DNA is TGTGCCAGCAGTGAAGCGTCCGGGTCGAAGACCGAGCAGTACTTC. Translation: CASSEASGSKTEQYF.

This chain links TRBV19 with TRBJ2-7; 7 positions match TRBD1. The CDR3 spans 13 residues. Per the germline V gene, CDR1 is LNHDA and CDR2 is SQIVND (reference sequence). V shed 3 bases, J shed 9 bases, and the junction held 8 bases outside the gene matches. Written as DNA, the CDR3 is TGTGCCAGTAGTATCGAACTCCACAGGGGGCAGTACTTC. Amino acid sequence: CASSIELHRGQYF.